The 2 T cell receptor beta chains in this list originate from one sample, sequenced in a study of blood T cell repertoires in COVID-19 (dated by TCRdb to 2018 to 2020). The protocol used for the library was the immunoSEQ multiplex PCR assay. TCRdb retrieved this table from immuneACCESS and kept in-frame rearrangements only. Not all clones are present; in checked studies, unresolved V genes account for under half, and no reason is known for the remainder. This sample comprises 150,000 to 180,000 clones, 70% to 85% of them detected only once. Together, the top ten hold under 0.8% of the sample. Sequenced material: peripheral blood. These receptors originate from a man aged 60 to 75 with COVID-19, enrolled during active disease.

The rearrangement links TRBV4-2 to TRBJ1-1; D is undetermined. This CDR3 is built from 15 residues. Germline loops: CDR1 LGHNA, CDR2 YNFKEQ. Trimming cost V 1 base and J 6 bases, with 15 bases left between them. CDR3 nucleotide sequence: TGTGCCAGCAGCCAAGGAACCGGTCCCGGTGCTGAAGCTTTCTTT. Translated: CASSQGTGPGAEAFF.

This chain connects TRBV6-2 or TRBV6-3 to TRBJ2-7; a possible D gene is TRBD2 (6 bases). The V end was cut by 5 bases, the J end by 2 bases, with 16 bases between. Looked up from germline, CDR1 is MNHEY and CDR2 is SVGEGT. The CDR3 has 15 amino acids. CDR3 sequence (DNA): TGTGCCAGCAGTCAAAGCGGGCGGGGAACCTACGAGCAGTACTTC. It encodes CASSQSGRGTYEQYF.